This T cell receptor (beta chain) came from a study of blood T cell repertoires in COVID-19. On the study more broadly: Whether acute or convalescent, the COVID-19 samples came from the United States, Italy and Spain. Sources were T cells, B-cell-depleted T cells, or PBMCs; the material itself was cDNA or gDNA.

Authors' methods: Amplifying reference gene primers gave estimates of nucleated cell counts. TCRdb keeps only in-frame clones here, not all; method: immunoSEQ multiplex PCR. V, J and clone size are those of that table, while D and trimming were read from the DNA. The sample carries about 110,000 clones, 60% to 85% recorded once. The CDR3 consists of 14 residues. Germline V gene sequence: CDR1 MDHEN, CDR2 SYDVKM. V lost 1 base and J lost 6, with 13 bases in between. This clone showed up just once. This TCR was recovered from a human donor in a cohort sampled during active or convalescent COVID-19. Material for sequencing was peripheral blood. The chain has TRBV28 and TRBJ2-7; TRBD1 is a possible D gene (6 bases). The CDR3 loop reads CASSLLQGFSEQYF. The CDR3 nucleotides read TGTGCCAGCAGTTTATTACAGGGCTTCAGCGAGCAGTACTTC.